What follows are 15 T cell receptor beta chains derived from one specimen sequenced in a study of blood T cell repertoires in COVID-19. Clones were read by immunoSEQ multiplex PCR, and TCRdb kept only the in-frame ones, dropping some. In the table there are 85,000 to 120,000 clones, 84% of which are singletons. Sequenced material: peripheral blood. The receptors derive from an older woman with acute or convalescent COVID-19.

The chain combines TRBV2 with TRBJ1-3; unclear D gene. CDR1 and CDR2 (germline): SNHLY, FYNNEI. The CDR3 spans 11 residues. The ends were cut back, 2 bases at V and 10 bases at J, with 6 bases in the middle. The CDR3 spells CASSEQSTIYF. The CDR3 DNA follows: TGTGCCAGCAGTGAACAATCAACCATATATTTT.

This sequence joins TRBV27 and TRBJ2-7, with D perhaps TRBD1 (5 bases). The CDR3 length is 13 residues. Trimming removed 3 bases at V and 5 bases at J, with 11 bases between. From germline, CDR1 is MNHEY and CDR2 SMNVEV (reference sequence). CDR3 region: CASSLNRYHEQYF. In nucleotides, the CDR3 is TGTGCCAGCAGTTTGAACAGGTACCACGAGCAGTACTTC.

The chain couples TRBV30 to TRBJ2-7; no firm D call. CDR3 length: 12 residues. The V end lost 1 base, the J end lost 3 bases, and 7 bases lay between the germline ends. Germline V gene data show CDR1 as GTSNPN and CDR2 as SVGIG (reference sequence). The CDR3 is CAWSAPGYEQYF. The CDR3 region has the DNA TGTGCCTGGAGTGCCCCAGGCTACGAGCAGTACTTC.

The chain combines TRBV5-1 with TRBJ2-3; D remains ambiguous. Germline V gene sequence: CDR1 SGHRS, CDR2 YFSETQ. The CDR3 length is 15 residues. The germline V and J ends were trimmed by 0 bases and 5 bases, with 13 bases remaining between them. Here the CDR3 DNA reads TGCGCCAGCAGCTTGGGGTCGCCGTACGGAGATACGCAGTATTTT. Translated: CASSLGSPYGDTQYF.

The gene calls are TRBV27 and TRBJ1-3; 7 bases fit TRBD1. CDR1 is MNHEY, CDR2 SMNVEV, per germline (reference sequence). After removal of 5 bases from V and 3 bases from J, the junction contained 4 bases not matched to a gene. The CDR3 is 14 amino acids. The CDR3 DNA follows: TGTGCCAGCAGTCGCGCAGGGGGTGGAAACACCATATATTTT. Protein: CASSRAGGGNTIYF.

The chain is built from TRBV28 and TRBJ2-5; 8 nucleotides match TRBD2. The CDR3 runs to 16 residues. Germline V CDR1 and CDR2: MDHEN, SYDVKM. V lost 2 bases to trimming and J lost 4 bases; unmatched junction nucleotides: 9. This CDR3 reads CASSLTGLERRETQYF. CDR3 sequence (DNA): TGTGCCAGCAGTTTAACGGGACTAGAGAGAAGAGAGACCCAGTACTTC.

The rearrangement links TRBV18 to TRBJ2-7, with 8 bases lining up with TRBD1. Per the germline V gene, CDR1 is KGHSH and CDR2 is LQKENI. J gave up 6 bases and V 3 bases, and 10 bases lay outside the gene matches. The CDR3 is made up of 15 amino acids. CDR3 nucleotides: TGTGCCAGCTCACCCCGGACAGGGCCGTTAGGCGAGCAGTACTTC. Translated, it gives CASSPRTGPLGEQYF.

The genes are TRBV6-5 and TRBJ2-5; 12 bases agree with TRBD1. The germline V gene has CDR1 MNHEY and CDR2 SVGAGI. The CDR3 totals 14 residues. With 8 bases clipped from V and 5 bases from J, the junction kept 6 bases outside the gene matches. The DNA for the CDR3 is TGTGCCAGCTCTCTGGGGACAGGGGGCGAGACCCAGTACTTC. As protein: CASSLGTGGETQYF.

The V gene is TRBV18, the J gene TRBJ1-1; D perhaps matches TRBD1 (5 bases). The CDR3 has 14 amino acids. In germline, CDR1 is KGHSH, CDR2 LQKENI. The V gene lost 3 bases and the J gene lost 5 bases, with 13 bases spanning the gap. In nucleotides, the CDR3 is TGTGCCAGCTCACCTACGGGGACTGAGACTGAAGCTTTCTTT. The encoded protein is CASSPTGTETEAFF.

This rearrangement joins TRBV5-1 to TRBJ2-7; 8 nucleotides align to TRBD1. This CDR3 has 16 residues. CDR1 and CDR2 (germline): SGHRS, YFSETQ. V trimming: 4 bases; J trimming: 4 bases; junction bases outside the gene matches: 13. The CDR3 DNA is TGCGCCAGCAGCCTGACCTCGGCAGGGGGCTATTACGAGCAGTACTTC. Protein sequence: CASSLTSAGGYYEQYF.

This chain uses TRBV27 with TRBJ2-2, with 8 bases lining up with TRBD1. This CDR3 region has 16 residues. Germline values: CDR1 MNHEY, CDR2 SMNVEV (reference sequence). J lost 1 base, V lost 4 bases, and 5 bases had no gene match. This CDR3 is CASSSWTGMNTGELFF. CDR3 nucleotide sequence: TGTGCCAGCAGTTCATGGACAGGGATGAACACCGGGGAGCTGTTTTTT.

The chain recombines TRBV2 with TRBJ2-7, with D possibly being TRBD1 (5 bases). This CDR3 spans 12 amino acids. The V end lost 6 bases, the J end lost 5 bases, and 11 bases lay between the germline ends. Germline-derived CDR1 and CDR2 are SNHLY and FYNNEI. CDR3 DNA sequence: TGTGCCAGCAGGGAGCAGGGCGACGAGCAGTACTTC. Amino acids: CASREQGDEQYF.

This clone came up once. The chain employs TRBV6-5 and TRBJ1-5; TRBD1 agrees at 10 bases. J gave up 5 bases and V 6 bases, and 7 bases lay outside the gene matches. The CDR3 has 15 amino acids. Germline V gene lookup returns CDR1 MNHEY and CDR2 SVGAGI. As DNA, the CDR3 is TGTGCCAGCAGCGGGGACAGGGGATTGTATCAGCCCCAGCATTTT. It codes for CASSGDRGLYQPQHF.

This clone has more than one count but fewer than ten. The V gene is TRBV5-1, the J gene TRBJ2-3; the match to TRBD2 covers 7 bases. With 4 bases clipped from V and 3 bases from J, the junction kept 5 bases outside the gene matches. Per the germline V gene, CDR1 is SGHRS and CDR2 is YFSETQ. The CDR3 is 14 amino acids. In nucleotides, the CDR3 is TGCGCCAGCAGCCCGGGCGGGGGAACAGATACGCAGTATTTT. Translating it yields CASSPGGGTDTQYF.

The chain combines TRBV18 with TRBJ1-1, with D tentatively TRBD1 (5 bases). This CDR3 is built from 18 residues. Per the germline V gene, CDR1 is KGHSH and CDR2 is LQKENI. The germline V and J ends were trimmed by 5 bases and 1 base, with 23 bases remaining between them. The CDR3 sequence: CASSDTQGIWGSNTEAFF. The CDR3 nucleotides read TGTGCCAGCTCAGACACTCAGGGTATCTGGGGATCGAACACTGAAGCTTTCTTT.